The rows below give T cell receptor beta chains drawn from one sample of a study of regulatory T cells in long-lasting Graves disease. TCRdb itself ran the multiplex PCR reads through MiXCR, one entry per CDR3 protein. The profile shows 450,000 to 500,000 distinct CDR3 sequences, 15% to 20% of them singletons. In addition, the sample was reused for a study of T cells in Graves' hyperthyroidism and ophthalmopathy.

The source was peripheral blood mononuclear cells (PBMCs), collected at new diagnosis, from a patient treated with antithyroid drugs. All receptors come from a man aged 35 to 55 with Graves disease. Both conserved end residues are part of each CDR3. Fields, in order: V gene, D gene, clone size, CDR3 protein. A D gene is named only where the DNA matches it firmly. Clone size is stated in some rows and not others, as once, few, many or a class when expanded.

TRBV6-1 - - CASSWGSGELFF
TRBV28 - many CASSSRRQTNTEAFF
TRBV2 - many CASSVAAGFYEQYF
TRBV20-1 - many CSARPGRLAPNNEQFF
TRBV7-9 TRBD1 - CASSPTPTGLAFF
TRBV7-2 - - CASSLRPGISNQPQHF
TRBV2 - few CASSAPGDLDTQYF
TRBV6-2/TRBV6-3 - many CASRNKLGATQYF
TRBV7-9 - - CASSAGQYSYEQYF
TRBV12-3/TRBV12-4 - few CASSLIRGEKLFF
TRBV7-9 TRBD1 - CASSLPGQGAYGYTF
TRBV27 TRBD2 - CASGRVVVAGGFFLNTDTQYF
TRBV25-1 TRBD2 few CASTFSGGRNEQFF
TRBV2 - many CASNRDGTQYF
TRBV7-9 - many CASSSVPGGYNEQFF
TRBV20-1 TRBD2 many CSASGLVVNYNEQFF
TRBV30 - few CAWSDSRLGGYTF
TRBV28 TRBD2 many CASSLGLAGAGQYF
TRBV7-6 - few CASSLFPRGGSYEQYF
TRBV7-3 - - CASSLSGGEETQYF
TRBV18 TRBD2 many CASSPGAGTYEQYF
TRBV29-1 - - CSAKGGGRRDEQFF
TRBV7-9 - many CASSSPGARYEQYF
TRBV27 TRBD1 many CASSWTGSSYNEQFF
TRBV19 - few CASTSMGYDTEAFF
TRBV5-1 - many CASSLVDTLSYNEQFF
TRBV15 TRBD1 - CATGGATGWREKLFF
TRBV28 TRBD2 many CASTPIASGLFYEQYF
TRBV5-1 TRBD2 - CASSLGSGGLAGAYEQYF
TRBV25-1 TRBD1 - CASRGQGARTGELLF
TRBV12-3/TRBV12-4 - many CASSRQLEQYF
TRBV28 TRBD1 - CASSRRDRGYNEQFF
TRBV11-2 TRBD2 many CASSHGTSGIAGELFF
TRBV5-1 - many CASSLGASQETQYF
TRBV2 - - CASGGDSNQPQHF
TRBV24-1 TRBD1 - CATSETTGETFF
TRBV20-1 - many CSAVPSDTQYF
TRBV6-1 TRBD2 many CASSQPPGGTQYF
TRBV7-9 - many CASSRPSGFQETQYF
TRBV4-2 - - CASSQDNTANYGYTF
TRBV28 - few CASSLPGSPAAFF
TRBV12-3/TRBV12-4 TRBD2 many CASSFRLAENTGELFF
TRBV6-9 TRBD2 many CASSSTWREGYEQYF
TRBV11-2 - many CASSFPQAHEQYF
TRBV7-6 - few CASSFAGIYNEQFF
TRBV11-2 - many CASRLMSGAGETQYF
TRBV28 - - CASAGSGVYNEQFF
TRBV9 - few CASRPIRRDTNYGYTF
TRBV7-9 - many CASSLSSNSPLHF
TRBV20-1 - once CRVGLVGSPLHF
TRBV5-1 - many CASSPRGFEQYF
TRBV7-2 - few CASRTAPLADSPLHF